A selection of T cell receptor beta chains follows, all from one sample in a study of CD8 T cells in Susac syndrome. Via MiXCR, TCRdb re-called the immunoSEQ multiplex PCR reads, giving one row per CDR3 protein. Of roughly 180,000 distinct CDR3 sequences listed, approximately 95% are singletons. Sequenced input: CD4+ T cells from PBMCs. These TCRs come from a human donor in good health. Each CDR3 is given with its conserved first and last residue. The D gene is left open where the match is weak. Rows give clone size only sometimes, using once, few, many, or a class for an expanded clone.

CDR3 length,J gene,clone size,D gene,V gene,CDR3 protein,CDR3 DNA
15,TRBJ2-7,.,TRBD2,TRBV3-1,CASSPQLAGVYEQYF,TGTGCCAGCAGCCCTCAACTAGCGGGAGTCTACGAGCAGTACTTC
15,TRBJ2-1,.,TRBD2,TRBV20-1,CSASTLAGENDEQFF,TGCAGTGCTTCGACCCTAGCGGGAGAGAACGATGAGCAGTTCTTC
17,TRBJ2-2,.,TRBD2,TRBV4-1,CASSPMSGRAEIGELFF,TGCGCCAGCAGCCCGATGAGCGGGAGGGCCGAGATCGGGGAGCTGTTTTTT
14,TRBJ2-1,.,TRBD2,TRBV20-1,CSAREAGGHDEQFF,TGCAGTGCTAGAGAAGCGGGAGGGCACGATGAGCAGTTCTTC
14,TRBJ2-7,.,.,TRBV16,CASSQSFRAREQYF,TGTGCCAGCAGCCAATCTTTCCGGGCTCGGGAGCAGTACTTC
12,TRBJ1-1,.,.,TRBV30,CAWSVDETEAFF,TGTGCCTGGAGTGTAGACGAAACTGAAGCTTTCTTT
16,TRBJ2-1,.,.,TRBV21-1,CASSRLAGGPGNEQFF,TGTGCCAGCAGCAGACTAGCGGGAGGGCCGGGGAATGAGCAGTTCTTC
12,TRBJ2-7,.,.,TRBV7-2,CASSFSTYEQYF,TGTGCCAGCAGCTTTTCCACCTACGAGCAGTACTTC
15,TRBJ1-1,.,TRBD1,TRBV29-1,CSVATFRDRGGRAFF,TGCAGCGTCGCAACCTTCCGGGACAGGGGAGGGAGAGCTTTCTTT
13,TRBJ1-2,.,.,TRBV29-1,CSTWDGRNYGYTF,TGCAGCACCTGGGACGGCCGTAACTATGGCTACACCTTC
14,TRBJ2-1,.,.,TRBV29-1,CSGLPGVPYNEQFF,TGCAGCGGGCTCCCAGGGGTCCCGTACAATGAGCAGTTCTTC
17,TRBJ1-1,.,.,TRBV3-1,CASSQPIRVGHSTEAFF,TGTGCCAGCAGCCAACCCATTAGGGTGGGTCACTCCACTGAAGCTTTCTTT
15,TRBJ2-1,once,TRBD2,TRBV2,CASSRGTSGSRGQFF,TGTGCCAGCAGCAGGGGGACTAGCGGGAGCCGGGGGCAGTTCTTC
14,TRBJ2-1,once,TRBD1,TRBV11-2,CASSLDRTGNEQFF,TGTGCCAGCAGCTTAGATCGGACAGGCAATGAGCAGTTCTTC
14,TRBJ2-2,.,TRBD2,TRBV2,CASSPAGVVGELFF,TGTGCCAGCAGTCCAGCGGGAGTTGTCGGGGAGCTGTTTTTT
13,TRBJ1-2,.,.,TRBV6-1,CASSETANYGYTF,TGTGCCAGCAGCGAGACAGCTAACTATGGCTACACCTTC
17,TRBJ2-3,.,.,TRBV4-3,CASSQERGAAAGDTQYF,TGCGCCAGCAGCCAAGAGAGGGGGGCGGCTGCGGGTGATACGCAGTATTTT
12,TRBJ2-5,.,.,TRBV29-1,CSVARGQETQYF,TGCAGCGTTGCACGGGGTCAAGAGACCCAGTACTTC
15,TRBJ1-2,.,.,TRBV18,CASSPPQPGAYGYTF,TGTGCCAGCTCACCCCCCCAACCCGGGGCCTATGGCTACACCTTC
12,TRBJ2-7,.,.,TRBV12-3/TRBV12-4,CASSHPGREQYF,TGTGCCAGCAGTCACCCAGGGCGCGAGCAGTACTTC
13,TRBJ1-1,.,.,TRBV27,CASSFRMNTEAFF,TGTGCCAGCAGTTTCAGGATGAACACTGAAGCTTTCTTT
13,TRBJ1-1,.,.,TRBV15,CATSRSAPKGAFF,TGTGCCACCAGCAGATCGGCACCTAAGGGGGCTTTCTTT
14,TRBJ1-5,.,.,TRBV27,CASSLKSDNQPQHF,TGTGCCAGCAGTTTAAAATCAGATAATCAGCCCCAGCATTTT
18,TRBJ2-5,.,TRBD2,TRBV6-5,CASSYEWLAGGPGETQYF,TGTGCCAGCAGTTACGAATGGCTAGCGGGAGGGCCGGGTGAGACCCAGTACTTC
11,TRBJ2-7,.,.,TRBV7-2,CASSHEFEQYF,TGTGCCAGCAGCCACGAGTTCGAGCAGTACTTC
15,TRBJ2-7,.,TRBD2,TRBV5-4,CASSLGLAGPLEQYF,TGTGCCAGCAGCTTGGGACTAGCGGGCCCGCTAGAGCAGTACTTC
14,TRBJ1-1,.,.,TRBV4-2,CASSLQGGNTEAFF,TGTGCCAGCAGCTTACAGGGAGGGAACACTGAAGCTTTCTTT
13,TRBJ2-5,.,.,TRBV24-1,CATSDRGEETQYF,TGTGCCACCAGTGACAGGGGGGAGGAGACCCAGTACTTC
15,TRBJ2-1,.,.,TRBV29-1,CSAPPEGQGLNEQFF,TGCAGCGCCCCACCGGAAGGGCAGGGTCTCAATGAGCAGTTCTTC
14,TRBJ2-7,.,TRBD2,TRBV20-1,CSARYSGRVYEQYF,TGCAGTGCTAGATATAGCGGGAGGGTCTACGAGCAGTACTTC
14,TRBJ2-7,.,.,TRBV7-2,CASSLFPVPYEQYF,TGTGCCAGCAGCTTATTTCCCGTTCCCTACGAGCAGTACTTC
14,TRBJ2-7,once,.,TRBV20-1,CSAQAPGTAYEQYF,TGCAGTGCTCAGGCCCCGGGAACCGCCTACGAGCAGTACTTC
12,TRBJ1-1,.,.,TRBV28,CASRGGNTEAFF,TGTGCCAGCAGGGGAGGGAACACTGAAGCTTTCTTT
12,TRBJ2-7,.,.,TRBV6-6,CASSSNRDEQYF,TGTGCCAGCAGTTCGAACAGGGACGAGCAGTACTTC
15,TRBJ1-2,.,TRBD1,TRBV11-1,CASSKTGTGFYGYTF,TGTGCCAGCAGCAAAACCGGGACAGGATTCTATGGCTACACCTTC
13,TRBJ2-3,.,.,TRBV2,CASRASSTDTQYF,TGTGCCAGCAGGGCGTCTAGCACAGATACGCAGTATTTT
12,TRBJ2-7,few,.,TRBV27,CASSSGTYEQYF,TGTGCCAGCAGTTCCGGTACCTACGAGCAGTACTTC
13,TRBJ1-1,.,.,TRBV20-1,CSRPRRENTEAFF,TGCAGTCGCCCGCGACGGGAGAACACTGAAGCTTTCTTT
16,TRBJ2-1,.,TRBD2,TRBV24-1,CATSDLGGGSYNEQFF,TGTGCCACCAGTGACCTCGGGGGGGGCTCCTACAATGAGCAGTTCTTC
13,TRBJ2-5,.,.,TRBV9,CASSEQAQETQYF,TGTGCCAGCAGCGAACAGGCTCAAGAGACCCAGTACTTC